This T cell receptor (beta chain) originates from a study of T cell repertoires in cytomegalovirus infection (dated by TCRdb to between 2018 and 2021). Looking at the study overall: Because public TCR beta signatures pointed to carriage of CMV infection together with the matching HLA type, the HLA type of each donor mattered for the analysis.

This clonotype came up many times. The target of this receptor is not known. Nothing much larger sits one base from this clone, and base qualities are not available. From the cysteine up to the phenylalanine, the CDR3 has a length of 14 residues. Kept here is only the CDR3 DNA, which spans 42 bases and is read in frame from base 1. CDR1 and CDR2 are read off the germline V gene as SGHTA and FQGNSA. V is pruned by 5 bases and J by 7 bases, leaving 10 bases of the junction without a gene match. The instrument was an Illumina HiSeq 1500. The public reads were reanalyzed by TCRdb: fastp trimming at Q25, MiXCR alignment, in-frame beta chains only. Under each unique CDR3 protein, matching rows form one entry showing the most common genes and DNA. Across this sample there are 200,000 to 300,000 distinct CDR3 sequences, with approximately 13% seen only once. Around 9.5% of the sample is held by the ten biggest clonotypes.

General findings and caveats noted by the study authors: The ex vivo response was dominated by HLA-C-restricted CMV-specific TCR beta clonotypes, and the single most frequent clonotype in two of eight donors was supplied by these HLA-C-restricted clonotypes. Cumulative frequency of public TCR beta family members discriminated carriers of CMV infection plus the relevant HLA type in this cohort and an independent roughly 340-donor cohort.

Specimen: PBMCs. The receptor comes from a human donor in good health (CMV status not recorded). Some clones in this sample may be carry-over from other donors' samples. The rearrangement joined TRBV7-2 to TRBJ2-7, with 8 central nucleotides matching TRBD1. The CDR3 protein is CASSPQGAFREQYF. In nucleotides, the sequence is TGTGCCAGCAGCCCGCAGGGGGCCTTTAGAGAGCAGTACTTC.